Shown below are 21 T cell receptor beta chains from a single sample sequenced in a study of response to subunit inactivated influenza vaccine (dated by TCRdb to 2017 to 2018). Library prep was done by RT-PCR. TCRdb names Illumina HiSeq 2500 as the instrument used. Through fastp at Q25 and MiXCR, TCRdb rebuilt clones from the public reads, retaining in-frame beta chains. Every entry covers one CDR3 protein and lists the most common genes and DNA from its rows. The sample records hundreds of thousands of distinct CDR3 sequences, roughly 13% of which are singletons. Around 7% of the sample is in the top ten clones. The source was PBMCs from blood, collected less than 15 days before vaccination. The receptors come from a man aged 50-59 years who received an inactivated influenza vaccine. Donor details come from another sample of the same person, matched by shared clones.

This clonotype has more than one count but fewer than ten. V and J are TRBV12-3 or TRBV12-4 and TRBJ2-2, with D perhaps given as TRBD1 or TRBD2 (6 bases each). V gave up 7 bases and J gave up 4 bases, with 16 bases separating them. The CDR3 runs 15 residues. The CDR3 DNA is TGTGCCAGCAACGTACGGGGGCGGGGCACCGGGGAGCTGTTTTTT. As protein: CASNVRGRGTGELFF.

This clonotype was seen only a few times. The chain employs TRBV7-9 and TRBJ2-7, with D perhaps given as TRBD1 or TRBD2 (5 bases each). Trimming removed 7 bases at V and 0 bases at J, with 13 bases between. CDR3 length: 14 residues. Germline V gives CDR1 SEHNR, CDR2 FQNEAQ (reference sequence). This CDR3 reads CASNRDVSSYEQYF. The CDR3 coding sequence is TGTGCCAGCAACCGGGACGTAAGCTCCTACGAGCAGTACTTC.

This clonotype showed up just a few times. The chain uses TRBV6-2 or TRBV6-3 and TRBJ2-2, with TRBD1 matching 8 bases. V was pared by 7 bases and J by 3 bases, with 10 bases of the junction left unmatched. This CDR3 contains 16 residues. The germline CDR1 and CDR2 sequences are MNHEY and SVGEGT. The CDR3 DNA reads TGTGCCAGCACCAACCGGGGGACAGGATACACCGGGGAGCTGTTTTTT. Protein product: CASTNRGTGYTGELFF.

This clonotype was recorded many times. The chain is built from TRBV20-1 and TRBJ1-3, with D unresolved. V lost 0 bases, J lost 0 bases, and 9 bases lay in between. CDR1 is DFQATT, CDR2 SNEGSKA, per germline (reference sequence). CDR3 length: 15 residues. CDR3 residues: CSARDLLPSGNTIYF. CDR3 bases: TGCAGTGCTAGAGATCTTCTTCCCTCTGGAAACACCATATATTTT.

In DNA form, the CDR3 reads TGTGCCATCAGTGAGAAGCTTGGGAACATTCAGTACTTC. This sequence encodes CAISEKLGNIQYF. V gene TRBV10-3 combines with J gene TRBJ2-4; unclear D gene. Trimming stripped 2 bases from V and 7 bases from J, with 9 bases between. Germline V gives CDR1 ENHRY, CDR2 SYGVKD. CDR3 length equals 13 residues.

A few counts support this clonotype. This chain joins TRBV10-3 and TRBJ1-2; D gene uncertain. Deletions cut 0 bases from V and 5 bases from J, with 4 bases between. From germline, CDR1 is ENHRY and CDR2 SYGVKD. The CDR3 runs 12 residues. CDR3 sequence (DNA): TGTGCCATCAGTGAGTCGTTGTATGGCTACACCTTC. Its translation: CAISESLYGYTF.

V is TRBV20-1 and J is TRBJ2-7; 8 nucleotides align to TRBD2. CDR1 DFQATT and CDR2 SNEGSKA come from the germline V gene (reference sequence). There are 14 residues in the CDR3. Trimming cost V 7 bases and J 3 bases; bases outside gene matches: 11. The CDR3 coding sequence is TGCAGTGTTGTCCCAGCGGGAGAACTCTACGAGCAGTACTTC. Translated: CSVVPAGELYEQYF.

This chain links TRBV25-1 with TRBJ2-3; 11 bases map to TRBD1. This CDR3 has 15 amino acids. Trimming cost V 5 bases and J 5 bases; bases outside gene matches: 6. Germline V gene sequence: CDR1 MGHDK, CDR2 SYGVNS. CDR3 DNA sequence: TGTGCCAGCAGTTCGGACAGGGGGCAGATAGATACGCAGTATTTT. Amino acid sequence: CASSSDRGQIDTQYF.

This sequence joins TRBV18 and TRBJ2-2; D not resolved. The length of the CDR3 is 14 residues. Germline CDR1 KGHSH, CDR2 LQKENI. Trimming took 6 bases from V and 2 from J, leaving 10 bases between them. CDR3 DNA: TGTGCCAGCTCGTGGACGGATAACACCGGGGAGCTGTTTTTT. This encodes CASSWTDNTGELFF.

This chain uses TRBV7-2 with TRBJ2-1; tentatively, D is TRBD2 (5 bases). V was shortened by 4 bases and J by 12 bases, with 16 bases between the two germline ends. The CDR3 consists of 13 residues. Looked up from germline, CDR1 is SGHTA and CDR2 is FQGNSA. This CDR3 is CASSSTRERGQFF. The DNA of the CDR3 is TGTGCCAGCAGCTCTACTAGGGAACGGGGGCAGTTCTTC. Full variable domain (missing parts from reference TRBV7-2 and TRBJ2-1): GAGVSQSPSNKVTEKGKDVELRCDPISGHTALYWYRQSLGQGLEFLIYFQGNSAPDKSGLPSDRFSAERTGGSVSTLTIQRTQQEDSAVYLCASSSTRERGQFFGPGTRLTVL.

About this clonotype itself: A much larger clonotype is one base distant, so this may be a read error. This chain joins TRBV5-1 and TRBJ2-1; D is undetermined. Germline values: CDR1 SGHRS, CDR2 YFSETQ. The CDR3 consists of 15 residues. This CDR3 is CASSLTASSYNEHFF. The DNA for the CDR3 is TGCGCCAGCAGCTTGACGGCAAGCTCCTACAATGAGCACTTCTTC.

The J gene is TRBJ1-6, the V gene TRBV5-5; unclear D gene. This CDR3 is built from 13 residues. Trimming removed 4 bases at V and 10 bases at J, with 12 bases between. Germline loops: CDR1 SGHKS, CDR2 YYEKEE (reference sequence). The CDR3 reads CASSEGNLSPLHF. CDR3 coding DNA: TGTGCCAGCAGCGAGGGTAATCTCTCACCCCTCCACTTT.

This clonotype was detected ten times or more. The chain recombines TRBV7-9 with TRBJ1-2; no definite D call. The CDR3 is 13 residues long. From germline, CDR1 is SEHNR and CDR2 FQNEAQ (reference sequence). V lost 0 bases, J lost 8 bases, and 10 bases lay in between. In DNA, the CDR3 is TGTGCCAGCAGCTTAGCATGGGGTGGCGGCTACACCTTC. Amino acids: CASSLAWGGGYTF.

V is TRBV20-1 and J is TRBJ2-7; perhaps TRBD1 as D (7 bases). V lost 0 bases and J 3 bases, leaving 21 bases between the germline ends. This CDR3 has 17 residues. Per germline, CDR1 DFQATT and CDR2 SNEGSKA (reference sequence). The CDR3 loop is CSARDTLGRGDIYEQYF. In DNA, the CDR3 is TGCAGTGCTAGAGATACCCTGGGCAGGGGGGACATCTACGAGCAGTACTTC.

The chain has TRBV20-1 and TRBJ2-3, with 7 positions matching TRBD2. This CDR3 has 15 amino acids. The junction had 10 bases not matched to a gene; V was cut back by 5 bases and J by 2 bases. Germline CDR1 and CDR2: DFQATT and SNEGSKA (reference sequence). CDR3 nucleotides: TGCAGTGCTCGGACCGCTAGCGGCTACACAGATACGCAGTATTTT. This gives the protein CSARTASGYTDTQYF.

This clonotype appeared a few times. The rearrangement joins TRBV5-1 to TRBJ1-2, with D possibly being TRBD1 (5 bases). V was pared by 0 bases and J by 8 bases, with 17 bases between. The CDR3 extends over 15 amino acids. CDR1 and CDR2 from the germline V gene are SGHRS and YFSETQ. DNA for the CDR3: TGCGCCAGCAGCTTGGCCCAGGGAATGGCGGGCGGCTACACCTTC. This sequence encodes CASSLAQGMAGGYTF.

The CDR3: CASSQEGPTEAFF. The CDR3 nucleotides read TGTGCCAGCAGCCAAGAGGGGCCTACTGAAGCTTTCTTT. The rearrangement uses TRBV11-2 and TRBJ1-1, with D possibly TRBD1 on 5 matching bases. The length of the CDR3 is 13 residues. The V end lost 5 bases, the J end lost 5 bases, and 12 bases lay between the germline ends. Germline assignment: CDR1 SGHAT and CDR2 FQNNGV. The full variable domain, rest sourced from reference TRBV11-2 and TRBJ1-1, is EAGVAQSPRYKIIEKRQSVAFWCNPISGHATLYWYQQILGQGPKLLIQFQNNGVVDDSQLPKDRFSAERLKGVDSTLKIQPAKLEDSAVYLCASSQEGPTEAFFGQGTRLTVV.

The V and J genes are TRBV29-1 and TRBJ2-7; D is perhaps TRBD1 (6 bases). V was cut by 5 bases and J by 6 bases, with 11 bases left in between. Germline CDR1 reads SQVTM; CDR2 reads ANQGSEA. The CDR3 is 11 amino acids. In DNA form, the CDR3 reads TGCAGCGTTACAGGGAGCCGCGAGCAGTACTTC. Translated, it gives CSVTGSREQYF.

The rearrangement links TRBV20-1 to TRBJ1-1; the D is unclear. CDR3 length: 12 amino acids. V lost 6 bases, J lost 2 bases, and 10 bases lay in between. The germline V gene has CDR1 DFQATT and CDR2 SNEGSKA (reference sequence). The CDR3 nucleotides are TGCAGTGCCACCCCAGCTAACACTGAAGCTTTCTTT. Its protein product is CSATPANTEAFF.

V and J are TRBV20-1 and TRBJ2-3, with D possibly being TRBD1 or TRBD2 (5 bases each). Germline V gives CDR1 DFQATT, CDR2 SNEGSKA (reference sequence). Trimming took 6 bases from V and 2 from J, leaving 15 bases between them. The CDR3 length is 14 residues. The CDR3 bases are TGCAGTGCGGCTGGGACCGGAGACACAGATACGCAGTATTTT. This gives the protein CSAAGTGDTDTQYF.

This clonotype has a count of ten or more. This sequence joins TRBV14 and TRBJ1-1, with D tentatively TRBD1 (6 bases). Germline loops: CDR1 SGHDN, CDR2 FVKESK. CDR3 length: 14 residues. With 3 bases removed from V and 4 bases from J, the gap between germline ends came to 12 bases. The CDR3 here is CASSQTQGTTEAFF. CDR3 nucleotides: TGTGCCAGCAGCCAGACACAGGGTACCACTGAAGCTTTCTTT.